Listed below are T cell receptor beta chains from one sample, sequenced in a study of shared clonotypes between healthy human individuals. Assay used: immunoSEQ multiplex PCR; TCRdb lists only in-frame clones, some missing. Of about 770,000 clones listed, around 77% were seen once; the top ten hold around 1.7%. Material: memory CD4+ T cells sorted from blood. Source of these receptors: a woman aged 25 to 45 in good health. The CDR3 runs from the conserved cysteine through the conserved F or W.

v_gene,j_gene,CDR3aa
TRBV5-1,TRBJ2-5,CASSLGADRAQETQYF
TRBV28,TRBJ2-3,CASGSPSGTYTDTQYF
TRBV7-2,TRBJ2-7,CASSLAGGAYEQYF
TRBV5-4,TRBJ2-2,CASSQRLDGELFF
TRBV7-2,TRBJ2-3,CASSSGLAGGGADTQYF
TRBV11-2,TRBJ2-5,CASRDRGMVRQETQYF
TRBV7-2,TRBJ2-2,CASSLQLSGAGELFF
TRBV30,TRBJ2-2,CACTTSTGELFF
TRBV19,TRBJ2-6,CASSKKTGTDSGANVLTF
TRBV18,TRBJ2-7,CASSPGTGGHEQYF
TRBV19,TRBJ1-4,CASSIIGQLNEKLFF
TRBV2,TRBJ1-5,CASRPGQGLYSNQPQHF
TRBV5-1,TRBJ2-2,CASSLSGEYTGELFF
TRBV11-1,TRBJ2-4,CASSLGDRVVLDNIQYF
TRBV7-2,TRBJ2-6,CASSRAYSGANVLTF
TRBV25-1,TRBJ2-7,CASSVSGTSGWDEQYF
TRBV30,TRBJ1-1,CAWREDSVMNTEAFF
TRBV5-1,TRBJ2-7,CASSFRLAGESSYEQYF
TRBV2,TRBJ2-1,CASSLREGHEQFF
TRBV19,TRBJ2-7,CASSTRTAGGASYEQYF
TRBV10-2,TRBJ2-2,CASRLAGEAGELFF
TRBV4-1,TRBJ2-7,CASSPGLTYEQYF
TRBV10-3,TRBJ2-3,CATNSGRAPDTQYF
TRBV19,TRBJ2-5,CASSIVAAGEEETQYF
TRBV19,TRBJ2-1,CASGILYNEQFF
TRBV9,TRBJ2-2,CASSVGVGIGELFF
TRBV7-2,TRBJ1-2,CASSLETGRGYTF
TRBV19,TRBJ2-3,CASSLRRGNSPISTDTQYF
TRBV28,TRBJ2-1,CASSLSAGVGNEQFF
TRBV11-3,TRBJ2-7,CASSLVLASTEQYF
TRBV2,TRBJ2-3,CASSIEASSTDTQYF
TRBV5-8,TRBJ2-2,CASSSDPLYGNRDTGELFF
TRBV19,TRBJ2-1,CASSTGTQTGEQFF
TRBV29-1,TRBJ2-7,CSVVRGLGGEQYF
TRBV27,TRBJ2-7,CASSFSGSSYEQYF
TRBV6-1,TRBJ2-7,CASSGTRYEQYF
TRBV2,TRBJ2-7,CASSGDGTGSSEQYF
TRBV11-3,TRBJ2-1,CASSRTSAYNEQFF
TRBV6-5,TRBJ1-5,CASSWWQPQHF
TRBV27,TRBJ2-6,CASSLKPPNSGANVLTF
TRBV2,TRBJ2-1,CARAVFNGNEQFF
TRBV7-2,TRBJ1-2,CASSRDRTPGYTF
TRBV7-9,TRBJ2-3,CASSLELAGDTQYF
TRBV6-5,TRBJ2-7,CASRGLSVTEREQYF
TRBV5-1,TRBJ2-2,CASSLVTLNTGELFF
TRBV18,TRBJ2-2,CASSPSQGGDTGELFF
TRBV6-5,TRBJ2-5,CASSGSAFQETQYF
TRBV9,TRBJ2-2,CASSVGVAGGGELFF
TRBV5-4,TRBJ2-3,CASSFGSGLTDTQYF
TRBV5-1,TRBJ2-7,CASSTPGADEQYF
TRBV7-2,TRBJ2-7,CASSLGVRSYEQYF
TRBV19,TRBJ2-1,CASRPGTGGSGEQFF
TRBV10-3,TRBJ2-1,CAISEANEQFF
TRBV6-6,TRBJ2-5,CASSYTGRNQETQYF
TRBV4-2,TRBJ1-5,CASSSRQGTQHF
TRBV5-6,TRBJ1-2,CASSLVNYGYTF
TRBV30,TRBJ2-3,CAWSKARTGGSTDTQYF
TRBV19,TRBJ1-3,CASSSGSSGNTIYF
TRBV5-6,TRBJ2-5,CASSLRGGETQYF
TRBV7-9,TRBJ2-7,CASSSGTGKDEQYF